These 8 T cell receptor beta chains were all obtained from the same sample, sequenced in a study of identifying expanded T cells in peripheral blood. Libraries were prepared by immunoSEQ multiplex PCR; TCRdb keeps only in-frame clonotypes and omits some of them. Seen here are about 110,000 clones, roughly 89% observed once, and the top ten hold roughly 15%. Material: blood. Receptors originate from a person between 18 and 75 years old in good health.

The genes are TRBV6-6 and TRBJ2-7; the D is unclear. Germline CDR1 and CDR2: MNHNY and SVGAGI (reference sequence). V lost 2 bases and J 7 bases, leaving 12 bases between the germline ends. The CDR3 spans 13 residues. CDR3: CASSYDGSREQYF. CDR3 nucleotides: TGTGCCAGCAGTTACGACGGGTCACGGGAGCAGTACTTC.

V gene TRBV6-6 combines with J gene TRBJ1-1; D not resolved. This CDR3 is built from 14 residues. Trimming removed 5 bases from V and 1 base from J, with 11 bases in between. Germline loops: CDR1 MNHNY, CDR2 SVGAGI (reference sequence). This CDR3 reads CASSESLGNTEAFF. In DNA form, the CDR3 reads TGTGCCAGCAGTGAGAGTTTGGGGAACACTGAAGCTTTCTTT.

This chain uses TRBV6-5 with TRBJ1-6; TRBD1 matches at 10 bases. The CDR3 length is 14 residues. J gave up 7 bases and V 6 bases, and 3 bases lay outside the gene matches. The V gene's germline CDR1 is MNHEY and CDR2 SVGAGI. The CDR3 nucleotides read TGTGCCAGCAGACGGGGACAGGGGAATTCACCCCTCCACTTT. Translated: CASRRGQGNSPLHF.

The chain carries TRBV19 and TRBJ1-2, with 9 bases matching TRBD1. The V and J ends lost 7 bases and 0 bases, in that order; junction bases with no gene match: 24. CDR3 length: 21 amino acids. Germline V CDR1 and CDR2: LNHDA, SQIVND (reference sequence). CDR3 nucleotides: TGTGCCAGTATTTCGTCCGCCCGCGGCCGGGACAGGGACCGACCTAACTATGGCTACACCTTC. This encodes CASISSARGRDRDRPNYGYTF.

The chain uses TRBV4-2 and TRBJ1-2; the match to TRBD1 covers 8 bases. Trimming cost V 2 bases and J 4 bases; bases outside gene matches: 15. The CDR3 has 18 residues. In germline, CDR1 is LGHNA, CDR2 YNFKEQ. The CDR3 coding sequence is TGTGCCAGCAGCCAAAGACCTCCGGGACAGGATTTTTTCTATGGCTACACCTTC. This codes for CASSQRPPGQDFFYGYTF.

This rearrangement joins TRBV4-2 to TRBJ1-3; D is undetermined. Germline V CDR1 and CDR2: LGHNA, YNFKEQ. With 2 bases removed from V and 0 bases from J, the gap between germline ends came to 11 bases. The CDR3 has 16 residues. The CDR3 DNA sequence: TGTGCCAGCAGCCAACGTACCGGACCCTCTGGAAACACCATATATTTT. Translating it yields CASSQRTGPSGNTIYF.

V is TRBV9 and J is TRBJ2-3; perhaps D is TRBD1 or TRBD2 (6 bases each). V lost 1 base, J lost 2 bases, and 20 bases lay in between. Germline V gene lookup returns CDR1 SGDLS and CDR2 YYNGEE. There are 18 residues in the CDR3. The CDR3 spells CASSVYPPGAGTTDTQYF. The CDR3 DNA sequence: TGTGCCAGCAGCGTATATCCCCCGGGGGCAGGGACCACAGATACGCAGTATTTT.

The chain recombines TRBV7-7 with TRBJ2-1; 10 bases are shared with TRBD2. Germline loops: CDR1 SSHAT, CDR2 FNYEAQ (reference sequence). The CDR3 has 16 amino acids. Trimming cost V 5 bases and J 6 bases; bases outside gene matches: 10. The CDR3 DNA follows: TGTGCCAGCAGCCAAGGGACTAGCGAGTTCCCCAATGAGCAGTTCTTC. This sequence encodes CASSQGTSEFPNEQFF. The variable domain in full, with the rest retrieved from reference TRBV7-7 and TRBJ2-1, is GAGVSQSPRYKVTKRGQDVTLRCDPISSHATLYWYQQALGQGPEFLTYFNYEAQPDKSGLPSDRFSAERPEGSISTLTIQRTEQRDSAMYRCASSQGTSEFPNEQFFGPGTRLTVL.